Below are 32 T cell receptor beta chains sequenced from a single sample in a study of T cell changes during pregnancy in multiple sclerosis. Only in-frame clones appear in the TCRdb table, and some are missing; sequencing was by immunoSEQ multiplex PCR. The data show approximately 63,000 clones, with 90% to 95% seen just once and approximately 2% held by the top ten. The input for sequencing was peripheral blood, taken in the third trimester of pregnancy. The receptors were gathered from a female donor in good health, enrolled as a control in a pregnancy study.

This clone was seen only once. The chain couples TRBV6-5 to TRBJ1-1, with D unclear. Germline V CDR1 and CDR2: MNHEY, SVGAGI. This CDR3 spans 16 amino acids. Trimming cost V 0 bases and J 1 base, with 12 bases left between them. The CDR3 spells CASSYSLAARNTEAFF. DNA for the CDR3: TGTGCCAGCAGTTACTCGTTGGCGGCGCGGAACACTGAAGCTTTCTTT.

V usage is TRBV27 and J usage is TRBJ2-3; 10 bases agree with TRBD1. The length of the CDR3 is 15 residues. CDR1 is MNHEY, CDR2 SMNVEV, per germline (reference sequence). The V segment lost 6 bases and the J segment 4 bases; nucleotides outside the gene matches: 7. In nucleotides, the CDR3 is TGTGCCAGCAGCCAAAGACAGGGGGCTGCAGATACGCAGTATTTT. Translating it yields CASSQRQGAADTQYF.

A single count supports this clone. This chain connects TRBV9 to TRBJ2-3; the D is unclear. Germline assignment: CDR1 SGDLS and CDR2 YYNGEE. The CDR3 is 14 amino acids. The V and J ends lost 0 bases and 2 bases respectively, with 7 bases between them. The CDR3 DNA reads TGTGCCAGCAGCGTAGACGGGTACACAGATACGCAGTATTTT. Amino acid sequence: CASSVDGYTDTQYF.

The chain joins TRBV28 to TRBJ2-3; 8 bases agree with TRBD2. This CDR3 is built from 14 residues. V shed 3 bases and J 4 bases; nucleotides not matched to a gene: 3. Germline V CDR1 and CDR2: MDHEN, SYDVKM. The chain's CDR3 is CASSFSGSPDTQYF. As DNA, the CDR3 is TGTGCCAGCAGTTTCAGCGGGAGCCCAGATACGCAGTATTTT.

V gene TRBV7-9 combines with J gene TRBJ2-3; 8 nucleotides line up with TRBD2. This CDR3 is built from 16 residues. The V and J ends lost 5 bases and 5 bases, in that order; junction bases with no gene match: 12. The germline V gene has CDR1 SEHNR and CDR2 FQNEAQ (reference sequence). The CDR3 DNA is TGTGCCAGCAGCCGACCGACTAGCGCGACAGGAGATACGCAGTATTTT. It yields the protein CASSRPTSATGDTQYF.

CDR3 bases: TGTGCCAGCTCGCCGAGGGGGCCTTACTCCTATAATTCACCCCTCCACTTT. It yields the protein CASSPRGPYSYNSPLHF. The J gene is TRBJ1-6, the V gene TRBV18, with TRBD1 matching 7 bases. The CDR3 contains 17 residues. The trim removed 6 bases at V and 0 bases at J, leaving 8 bases unmatched. Germline V lookup: CDR1 KGHSH, CDR2 LQKENI.

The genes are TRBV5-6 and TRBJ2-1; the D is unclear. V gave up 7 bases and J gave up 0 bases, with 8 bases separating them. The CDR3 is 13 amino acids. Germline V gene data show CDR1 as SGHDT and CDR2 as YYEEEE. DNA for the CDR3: TGTGCCAGCCAGTCCAGCTCCTACAATGAGCAGTTCTTC. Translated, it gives CASQSSSYNEQFF.

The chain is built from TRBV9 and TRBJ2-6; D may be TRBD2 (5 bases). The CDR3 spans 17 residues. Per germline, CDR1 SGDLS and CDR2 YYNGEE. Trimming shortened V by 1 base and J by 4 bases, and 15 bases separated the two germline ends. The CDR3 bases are TGTGCCAGCAGCGTATCCGGGGTAGTGTCAGGGGCCAACGTCCTGACTTTC. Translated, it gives CASSVSGVVSGANVLTF.

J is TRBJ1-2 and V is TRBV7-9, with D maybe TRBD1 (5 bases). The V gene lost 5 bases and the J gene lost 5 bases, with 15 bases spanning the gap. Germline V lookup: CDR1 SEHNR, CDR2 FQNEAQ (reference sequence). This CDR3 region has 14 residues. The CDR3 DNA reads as TGTGCCAGCAGCCGAGACGGCGGGGGATATGGCTACACCTTC. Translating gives CASSRDGGGYGYTF.

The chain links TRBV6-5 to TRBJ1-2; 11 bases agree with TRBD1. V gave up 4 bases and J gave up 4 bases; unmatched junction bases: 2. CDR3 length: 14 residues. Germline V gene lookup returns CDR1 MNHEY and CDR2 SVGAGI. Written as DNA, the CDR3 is TGTGCCAGCAGTTGGACAGGGGGCGTCTATGGCTACACCTTC. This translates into CASSWTGGVYGYTF.

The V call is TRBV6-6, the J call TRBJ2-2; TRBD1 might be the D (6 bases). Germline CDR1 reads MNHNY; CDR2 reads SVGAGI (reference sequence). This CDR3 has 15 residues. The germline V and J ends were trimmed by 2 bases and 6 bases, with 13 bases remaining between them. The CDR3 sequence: CASSYPTGKAGELFF. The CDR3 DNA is TGTGCCAGCAGTTACCCTACAGGGAAGGCCGGGGAGCTGTTTTTT.

DNA of the CDR3: TGTGCCAGCAGCTTCGACAGGGGACTCTACGAGCAGTACTTC. Its translation is CASSFDRGLYEQYF. The rearrangement links TRBV5-6 to TRBJ2-7, with 8 bases aligning to TRBD1. Germline CDR1 SGHDT, CDR2 YYEEEE. The CDR3 spans 14 residues. The trim removed 2 bases at V and 3 bases at J, leaving 4 bases unmatched. The full variable domain, rest sourced from reference TRBV5-6 and TRBJ2-7, is DAGVTQSPTHLIKTRGQQVTLRCSPKSGHDTVSWYQQALGQGPQFIFQYYEEEERQRGNFPDRFSGHQFPNYSSELNVNALLLGDSALYLCASSFDRGLYEQYFGPGTRLTVT.

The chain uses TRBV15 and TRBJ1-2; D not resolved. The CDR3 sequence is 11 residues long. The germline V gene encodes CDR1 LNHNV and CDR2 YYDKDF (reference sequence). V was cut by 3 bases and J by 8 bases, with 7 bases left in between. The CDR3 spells CATSSPRGYTF. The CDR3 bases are TGTGCCACCAGCAGTCCCAGGGGCTACACCTTC.

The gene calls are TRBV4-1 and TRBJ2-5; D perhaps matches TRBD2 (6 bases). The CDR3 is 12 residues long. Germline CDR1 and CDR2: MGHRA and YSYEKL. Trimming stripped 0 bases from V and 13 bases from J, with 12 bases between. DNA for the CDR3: TGCGCCAGCAGCCAAGATACTAGCCGTATGTACTTC. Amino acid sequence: CASSQDTSRMYF.

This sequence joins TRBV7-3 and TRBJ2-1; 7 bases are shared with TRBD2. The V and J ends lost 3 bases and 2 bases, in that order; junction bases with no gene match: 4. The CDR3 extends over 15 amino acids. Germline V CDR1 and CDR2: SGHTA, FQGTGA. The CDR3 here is CASSLLGGAYNEQFF. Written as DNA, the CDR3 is TGTGCCAGCAGCTTGTTGGGGGGGGCCTACAATGAGCAGTTCTTC.

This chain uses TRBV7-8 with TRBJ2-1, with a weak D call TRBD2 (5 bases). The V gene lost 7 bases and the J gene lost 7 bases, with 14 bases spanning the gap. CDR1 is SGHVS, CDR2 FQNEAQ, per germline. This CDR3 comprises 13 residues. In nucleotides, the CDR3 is TGTGCCAGCACGGTTAGGTCGGGGAATGAGCAGTTCTTC. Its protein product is CASTVRSGNEQFF.

CDR3 DNA sequence: TGTGCCAGCAGTGGACAGGGTTCTTACTATGGCTACACCTTC. Translation: CASSGQGSYYGYTF. The chain employs TRBV25-1 and TRBJ1-2; 7 bases fit TRBD1. The J segment lost 3 bases and the V segment lost 4 bases, leaving 5 bases of the junction unmatched. The germline V gene encodes CDR1 MGHDK and CDR2 SYGVNS. The CDR3 spans 14 residues.

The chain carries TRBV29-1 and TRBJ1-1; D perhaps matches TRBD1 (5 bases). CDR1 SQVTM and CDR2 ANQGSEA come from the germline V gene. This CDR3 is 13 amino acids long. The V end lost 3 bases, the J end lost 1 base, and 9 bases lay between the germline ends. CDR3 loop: CSVEGRANTEAFF. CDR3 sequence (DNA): TGCAGCGTTGAGGGCAGGGCGAACACTGAAGCTTTCTTT.

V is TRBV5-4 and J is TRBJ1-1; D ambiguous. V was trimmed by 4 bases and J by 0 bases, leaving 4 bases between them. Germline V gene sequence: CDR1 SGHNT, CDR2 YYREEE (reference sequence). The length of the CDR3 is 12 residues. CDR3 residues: CASSLLNTEAFF. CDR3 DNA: TGTGCCAGCAGCCTCCTGAACACTGAAGCTTTCTTT.

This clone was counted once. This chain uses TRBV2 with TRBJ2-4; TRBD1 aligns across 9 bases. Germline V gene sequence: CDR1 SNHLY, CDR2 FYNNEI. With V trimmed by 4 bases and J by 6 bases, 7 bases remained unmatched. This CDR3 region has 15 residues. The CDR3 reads CASSGTDRGRNIQYF. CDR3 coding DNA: TGTGCCAGCAGTGGCACGGACAGGGGTAGAAACATTCAGTACTTC.

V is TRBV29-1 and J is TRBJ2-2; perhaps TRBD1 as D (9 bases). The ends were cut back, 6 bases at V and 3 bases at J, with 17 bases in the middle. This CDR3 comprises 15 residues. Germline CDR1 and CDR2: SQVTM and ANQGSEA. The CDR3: CSVRGGQGDTGELFF. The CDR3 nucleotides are TGCAGCGTCCGGGGGGGACAGGGCGACACCGGGGAGCTGTTTTTT.

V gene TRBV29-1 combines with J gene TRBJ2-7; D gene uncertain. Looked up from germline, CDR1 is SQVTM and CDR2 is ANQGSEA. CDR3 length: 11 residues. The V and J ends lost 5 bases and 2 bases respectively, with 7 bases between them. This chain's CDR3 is CSVKSAYEQYF. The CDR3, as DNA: TGCAGCGTTAAATCGGCCTACGAGCAGTACTTC.

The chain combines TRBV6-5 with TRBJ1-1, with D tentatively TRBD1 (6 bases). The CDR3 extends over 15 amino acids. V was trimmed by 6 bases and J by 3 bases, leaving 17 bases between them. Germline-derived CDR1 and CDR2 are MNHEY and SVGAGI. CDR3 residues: CASSPLLGGDTEAFF. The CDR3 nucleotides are TGTGCCAGCAGCCCCCTTTTAGGGGGAGACACTGAAGCTTTCTTT.

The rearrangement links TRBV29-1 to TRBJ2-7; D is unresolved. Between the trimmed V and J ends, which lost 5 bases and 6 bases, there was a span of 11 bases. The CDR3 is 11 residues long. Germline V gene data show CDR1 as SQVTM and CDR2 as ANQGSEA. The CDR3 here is CSVYKGGEQYF. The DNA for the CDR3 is TGCAGCGTTTACAAAGGCGGCGAGCAGTACTTC.

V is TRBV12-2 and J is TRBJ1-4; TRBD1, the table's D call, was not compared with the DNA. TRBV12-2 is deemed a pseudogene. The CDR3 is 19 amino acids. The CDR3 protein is CASRLEGTGQGVTSEKLFF. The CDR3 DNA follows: TGTGCAAGTCGCTTAGAAGGAACGGGACAGGGAGTAACTAGTGAAAAACTGTTTTTT.

CDR3 in DNA: TGCAGTGCTTATAGTTCCGGGGAGCTGTTTTTT. Translation: CSAYSSGELFF. The V and J genes are TRBV20-1 and TRBJ2-2; no clear D gene. Trimming shortened V by 5 bases and J by 6 bases, and 7 bases separated the two germline ends. The CDR3 contains 11 residues. Germline values: CDR1 DFQATT, CDR2 SNEGSKA (reference sequence).

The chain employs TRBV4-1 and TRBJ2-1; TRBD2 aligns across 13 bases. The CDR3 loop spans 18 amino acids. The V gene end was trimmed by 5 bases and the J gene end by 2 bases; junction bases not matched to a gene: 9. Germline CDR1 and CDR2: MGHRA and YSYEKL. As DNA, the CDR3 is TGCGCCAGCAGCTCGGGACTAGCGGGACGAAGAACCTACAATGAGCAGTTCTTC. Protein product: CASSSGLAGRRTYNEQFF.

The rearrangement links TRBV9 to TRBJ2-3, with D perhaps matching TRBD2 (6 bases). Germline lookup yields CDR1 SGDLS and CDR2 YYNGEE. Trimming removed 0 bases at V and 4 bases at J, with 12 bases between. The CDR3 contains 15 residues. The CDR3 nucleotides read TGTGCCAGCAGCGTAGTGGGGGGAGACTCAGATACGCAGTATTTT. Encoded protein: CASSVVGGDSDTQYF.

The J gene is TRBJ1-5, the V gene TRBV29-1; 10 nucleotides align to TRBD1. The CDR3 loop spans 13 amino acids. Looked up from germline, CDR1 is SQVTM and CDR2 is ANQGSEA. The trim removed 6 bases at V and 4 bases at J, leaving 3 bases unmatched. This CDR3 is CSVRQGANQPQHF. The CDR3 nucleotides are TGCAGCGTACGACAGGGGGCGAATCAGCCCCAGCATTTT.

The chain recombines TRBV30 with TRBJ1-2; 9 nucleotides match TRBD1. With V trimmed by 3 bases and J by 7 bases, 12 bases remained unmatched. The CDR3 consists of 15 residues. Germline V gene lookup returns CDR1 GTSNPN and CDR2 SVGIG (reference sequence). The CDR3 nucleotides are TGTGCCTGGAGGGGATCGACAGGGGGAGGTTCTGGCTACACCTTC. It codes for CAWRGSTGGGSGYTF.

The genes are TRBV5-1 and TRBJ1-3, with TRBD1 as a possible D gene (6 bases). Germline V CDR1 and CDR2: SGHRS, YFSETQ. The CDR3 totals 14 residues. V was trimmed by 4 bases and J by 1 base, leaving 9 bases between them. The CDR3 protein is CASSPGTSGNTIYF. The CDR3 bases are TGCGCCAGCAGCCCCGGGACATCTGGAAACACCATATATTTT.

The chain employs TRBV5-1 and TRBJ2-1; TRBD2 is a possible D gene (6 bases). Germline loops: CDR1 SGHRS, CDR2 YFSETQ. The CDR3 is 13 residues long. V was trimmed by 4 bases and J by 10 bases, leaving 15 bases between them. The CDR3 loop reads CASSGDFTREQFF. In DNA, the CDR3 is TGCGCCAGCAGCGGGGACTTCACGCGGGAGCAGTTCTTC.